One sample yielded the 3 T cell receptor beta chains listed below, sequenced in a study of cytomegalovirus exposure and HLA in healthy donors. A multiplex PCR was run with 60 Vbeta primers and 13 Jbeta primers. Produced via immunoSEQ multiplex PCR; TCRdb's table is partial and in-frame only. This sample's table has 50,000 or so clones. Sequencing input: PBMCs. These receptors were taken from a woman aged 18-29 years in good health and CMV-seronegative.

The rearrangement links TRBV6-5 to TRBJ2-3, with 7 bases matching TRBD2. The ends lost 8 bases at V and 0 bases at J; junction bases unmatched: 5. In germline, CDR1 is MNHEY, CDR2 SVGAGI. There are 14 residues in the CDR3. CDR3 sequence: CASARGGSTDTQYF. CDR3 in DNA: TGTGCCAGCGCGAGGGGAGGGAGCACAGATACGCAGTATTTT.

The chain joins TRBV6-1 to TRBJ2-1; D gene unclear. The CDR3 loop spans 13 amino acids. Trimming left V 7 bases short and J 2 bases short, with 9 bases between. Germline V gives CDR1 MNHNS, CDR2 SASEGT. CDR3 in DNA: TGTGCCAGCACGTGGCAGACCTACAATGAGCAGTTCTTC. Translated: CASTWQTYNEQFF.

The J gene is TRBJ2-3, the V gene TRBV5-4; tentative D call: TRBD2 (6 bases). Germline CDR1 is SGHNT and CDR2 is YYREEE (reference sequence). CDR3 length: 14 amino acids. Trimming cost V 0 bases and J 3 bases, with 8 bases left between them. The CDR3 protein is CASSLGLGTDTQYF. The CDR3 DNA reads as TGTGCCAGCAGCTTGGGACTAGGGACAGATACGCAGTATTTT.